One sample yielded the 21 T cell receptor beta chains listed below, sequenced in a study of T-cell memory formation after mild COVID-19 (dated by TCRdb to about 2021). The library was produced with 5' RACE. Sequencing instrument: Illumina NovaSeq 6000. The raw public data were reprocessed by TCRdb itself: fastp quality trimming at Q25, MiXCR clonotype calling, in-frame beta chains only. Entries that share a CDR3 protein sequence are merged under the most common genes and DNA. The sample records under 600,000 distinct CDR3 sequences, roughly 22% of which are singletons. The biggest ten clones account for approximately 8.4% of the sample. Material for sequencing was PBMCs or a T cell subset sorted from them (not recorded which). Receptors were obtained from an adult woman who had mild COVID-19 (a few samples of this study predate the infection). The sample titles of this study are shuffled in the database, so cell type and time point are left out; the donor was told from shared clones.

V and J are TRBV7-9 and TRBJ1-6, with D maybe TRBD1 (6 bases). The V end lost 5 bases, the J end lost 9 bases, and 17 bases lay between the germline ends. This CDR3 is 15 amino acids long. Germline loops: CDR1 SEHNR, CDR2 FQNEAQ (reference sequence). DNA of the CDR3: TGTGCCAGCAGCACCCCCCCAACAGGGAGTTCACCCCTCCACTTT. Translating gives CASSTPPTGSSPLHF.

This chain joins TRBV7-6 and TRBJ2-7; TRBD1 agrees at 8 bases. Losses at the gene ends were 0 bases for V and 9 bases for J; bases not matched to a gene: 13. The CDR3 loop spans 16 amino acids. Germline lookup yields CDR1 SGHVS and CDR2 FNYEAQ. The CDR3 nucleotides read TGTGCCAGCAGCTTAGCGGACAGGGATTCCCAGGGATCGCAGTACTTC. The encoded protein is CASSLADRDSQGSQYF.

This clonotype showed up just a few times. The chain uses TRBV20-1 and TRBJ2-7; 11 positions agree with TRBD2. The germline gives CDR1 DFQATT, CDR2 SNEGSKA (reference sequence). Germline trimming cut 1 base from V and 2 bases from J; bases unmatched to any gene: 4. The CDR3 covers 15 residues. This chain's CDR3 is CSARGASGGTYEQYF. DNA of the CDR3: TGCAGTGCTAGAGGGGCTAGCGGGGGGACCTACGAGCAGTACTTC.

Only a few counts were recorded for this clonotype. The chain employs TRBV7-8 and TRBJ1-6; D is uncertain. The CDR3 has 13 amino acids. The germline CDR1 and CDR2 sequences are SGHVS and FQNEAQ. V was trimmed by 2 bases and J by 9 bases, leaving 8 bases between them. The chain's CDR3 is CASSLSTSSPLHF. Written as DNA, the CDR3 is TGTGCCAGCAGCTTATCGACGAGTTCACCCCTCCACTTT.

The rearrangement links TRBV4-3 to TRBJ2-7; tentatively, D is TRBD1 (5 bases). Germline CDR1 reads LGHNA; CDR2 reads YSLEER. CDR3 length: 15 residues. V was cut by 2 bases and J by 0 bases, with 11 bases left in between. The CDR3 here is CASSQQMTASYEQYF. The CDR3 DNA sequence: TGCGCCAGCAGCCAACAGATGACAGCCTCCTACGAGCAGTACTTC.

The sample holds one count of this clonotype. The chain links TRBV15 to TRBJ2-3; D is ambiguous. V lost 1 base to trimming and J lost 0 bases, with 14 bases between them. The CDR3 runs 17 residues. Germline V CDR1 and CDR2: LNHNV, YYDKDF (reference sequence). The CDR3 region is CATSRGLYSSSTDTQYF. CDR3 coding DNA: TGTGCCACCAGCAGAGGCCTCTATTCATCTAGCACAGATACGCAGTATTTT.

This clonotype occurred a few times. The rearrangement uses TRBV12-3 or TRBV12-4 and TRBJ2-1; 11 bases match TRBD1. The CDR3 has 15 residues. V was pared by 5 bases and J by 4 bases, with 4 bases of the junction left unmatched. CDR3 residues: CASSNRDRGYNEQFF. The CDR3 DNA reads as TGTGCCAGCAGTAACCGGGACAGGGGGTACAATGAGCAGTTCTTC.

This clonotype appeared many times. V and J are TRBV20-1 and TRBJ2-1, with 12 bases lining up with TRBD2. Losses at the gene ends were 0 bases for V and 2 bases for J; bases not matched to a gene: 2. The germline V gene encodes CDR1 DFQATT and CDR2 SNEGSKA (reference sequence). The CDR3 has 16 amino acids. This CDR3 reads CSARESSGRAYNEQFF. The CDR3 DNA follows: TGCAGTGCTAGAGAGTCTAGCGGGAGGGCCTACAATGAGCAGTTCTTC.

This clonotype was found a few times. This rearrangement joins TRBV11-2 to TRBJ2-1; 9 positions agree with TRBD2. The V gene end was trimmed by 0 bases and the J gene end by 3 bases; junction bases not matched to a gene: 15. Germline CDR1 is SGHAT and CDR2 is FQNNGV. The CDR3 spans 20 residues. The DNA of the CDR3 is TGTGCCAGCAGCTTAGATTTCATCCCCTTAGCGGGAGTGGACTACAATGAGCAGTTCTTC. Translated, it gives CASSLDFIPLAGVDYNEQFF.

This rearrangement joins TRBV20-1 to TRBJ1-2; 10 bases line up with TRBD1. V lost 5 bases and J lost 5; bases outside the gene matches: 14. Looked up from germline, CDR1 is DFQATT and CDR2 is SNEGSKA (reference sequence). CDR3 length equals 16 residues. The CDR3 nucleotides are TGCAGTGCTCCGGGGACAGGGGTGGAACTTATGTATGGCTACACCTTC. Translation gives CSAPGTGVELMYGYTF.

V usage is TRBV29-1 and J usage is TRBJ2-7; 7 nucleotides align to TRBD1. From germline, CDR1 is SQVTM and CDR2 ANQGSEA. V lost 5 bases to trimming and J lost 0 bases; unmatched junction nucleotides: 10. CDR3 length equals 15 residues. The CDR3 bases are TGCAGCGTTACACGCGGACAGGCTCGCTCCTACGAGCAGTACTTC. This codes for CSVTRGQARSYEQYF.

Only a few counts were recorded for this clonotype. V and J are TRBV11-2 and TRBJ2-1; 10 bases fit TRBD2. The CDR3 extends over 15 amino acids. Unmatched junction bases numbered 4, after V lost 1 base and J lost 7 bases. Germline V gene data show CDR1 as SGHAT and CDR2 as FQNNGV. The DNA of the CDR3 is TGTGCCAGCAGCTTAGCTAGCGGGGGTGTGAATGAGCAGTTCTTC. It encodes CASSLASGGVNEQFF.

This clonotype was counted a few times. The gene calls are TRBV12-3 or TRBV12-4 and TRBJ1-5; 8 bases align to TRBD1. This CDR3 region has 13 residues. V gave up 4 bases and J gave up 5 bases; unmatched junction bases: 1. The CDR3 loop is CASSSRGHQPQHF. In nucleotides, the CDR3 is TGTGCCAGCAGTTCCAGGGGGCATCAGCCCCAGCATTTT.

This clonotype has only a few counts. CDR3 protein: CASSVVTGHEQFF. CDR3 in DNA: TGTGCCAGCAGCGTAGTAACGGGACATGAGCAGTTCTTC. The chain is built from TRBV9 and TRBJ2-1; D may match TRBD1 or TRBD2 (5 bases each). This CDR3 is 13 amino acids long. Germline lookup yields CDR1 SGDLS and CDR2 YYNGEE. Trimming cost V 0 bases and J 8 bases, with 9 bases left between them. Based on the CDR3 plus reference TRBV9 and TRBJ2-1, the full variable domain is DSGVTQTPKHLITATGQRVTLRCSPRSGDLSVYWYQQSLDQGLQFLIQYYNGEERAKGNILERFSAQQFPDLHSELNLSSLELGDSALYFCASSVVTGHEQFFGPGTRLTVL.

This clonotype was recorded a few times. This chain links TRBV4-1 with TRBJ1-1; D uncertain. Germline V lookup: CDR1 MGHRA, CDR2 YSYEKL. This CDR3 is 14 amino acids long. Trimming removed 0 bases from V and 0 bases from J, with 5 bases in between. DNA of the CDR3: TGCGCCAGCAGCCAAGATTGGATGAACACTGAAGCTTTCTTT. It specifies CASSQDWMNTEAFF.

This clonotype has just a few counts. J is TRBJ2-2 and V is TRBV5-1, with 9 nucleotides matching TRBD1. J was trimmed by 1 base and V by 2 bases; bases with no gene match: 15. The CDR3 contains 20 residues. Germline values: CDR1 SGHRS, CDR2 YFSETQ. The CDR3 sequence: CASSFFFLEDRGGNTGELFF. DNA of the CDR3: TGCGCCAGCAGCTTTTTTTTCCTGGAGGACAGGGGAGGGAACACCGGGGAGCTGTTTTTT.

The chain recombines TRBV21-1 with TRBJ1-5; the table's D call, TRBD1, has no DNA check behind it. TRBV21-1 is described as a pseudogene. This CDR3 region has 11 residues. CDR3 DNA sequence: TGTGCCAGCCTAGGACAGCAGCCCCAGCATTTT. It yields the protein CASLGQQPQHF.

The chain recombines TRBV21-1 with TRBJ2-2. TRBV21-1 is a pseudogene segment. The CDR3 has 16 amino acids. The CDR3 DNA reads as TGTGCCAGCAGCAAAGGTCGACACCCGAACACCGGGGAGCTGTTTTTT. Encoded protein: CASSKGRHPNTGELFF.

The CDR3 sequence: CAWRDAPTGDYEQYF. Written as DNA, the CDR3 is TGTGCCTGGAGGGACGCCCCCACGGGCGACTACGAGCAGTACTTC. The gene calls are TRBV30 and TRBJ2-7, with D unresolved. Germline values: CDR1 GTSNPN, CDR2 SVGIG (reference sequence). The CDR3 consists of 15 residues. V lost 3 bases and J lost 3, with 18 bases in between.

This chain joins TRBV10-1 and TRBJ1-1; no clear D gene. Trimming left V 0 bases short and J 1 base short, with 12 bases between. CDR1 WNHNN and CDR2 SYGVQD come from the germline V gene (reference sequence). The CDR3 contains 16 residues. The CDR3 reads CASSESSGRGNTEAFF. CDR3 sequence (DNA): TGCGCCAGCAGTGAGTCCTCGGGTCGGGGGAACACTGAAGCTTTCTTT.

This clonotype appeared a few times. CDR3 in amino acids: CATSDPSRGAEAFF. The CDR3 bases are TGTGCCACCAGTGACCCGTCGCGGGGGGCTGAAGCTTTCTTT. The chain combines TRBV24-1 with TRBJ1-1; D might be TRBD1 (5 bases). This CDR3 is built from 14 residues. Trimming took 4 bases from V and 6 from J, leaving 14 bases between them. Germline-derived CDR1 and CDR2 are KGHDR and SFDVKD.